This T cell receptor beta chain was captured in a study of cytomegalovirus exposure and HLA in healthy donors. Study-wide findings and caveats: Researchers reported from a later analysis that most CMV-associated TCR beta chains appeared HLA-restricted. About 87% or about 30% of the time was how often most TCR beta V segments were productive, according to an earlier analysis.

A note on this clone: No antigen is known for it.

The PCR ran on 60 Vbeta and 13 Jbeta primers. Assay: immunoSEQ multiplex PCR; the TCRdb copy retains only in-frame clones and omits some. The sample shows some 140,000 clones, about 76% of them seen only once. The CDR3 is made up of 14 amino acids. The germline V and J ends were trimmed by 5 bases and 7 bases, with 14 bases remaining between them. The germline gives CDR1 SGHVS, CDR2 FQNEAQ. This chain links TRBV7-8 with TRBJ1-4, with D unclear. The receptor was derived from a man aged 25-40 years in good health and CMV-seropositive. Sample: PBMCs. The CDR3 spells CASSTRQDTEKLFF. CDR3 sequence (DNA): TGTGCCAGCAGCACTCGACAAGATACTGAAAAACTGTTTTTT. Full variable domain (remainder filled in from reference TRBV7-8 and TRBJ1-4): GAGVSQSPRYKVAKRGQDVALRCDPISGHVSLFWYQQALGQGPEFLTYFQNEAQLDKSGLPSDRFFAERPEGSVSTLKIQRTQQEDSAVYLCASSTRQDTEKLFFGSGTQLSVL.